The present entry profiles one T cell receptor beta chain with its context. Time point denoted: pretreatment peripheral blood. Clones were sequenced by immunoSEQ multiplex PCR, and TCRdb holds only the in-frame ones, with some missing. The table shows under 95,000 clones, with 70% to 90% occurring only once. The CDR3 has 15 residues. Trimming left V 0 bases short and J 10 bases short, with 17 bases between. Looked up from germline, CDR1 is SGDLS and CDR2 is YYNGEE. This sample is drawn from a study of PD-L1 blockade in urothelial cancer. This TCR came from a man in his sixties with urothelial cancer. This specimen consisted of PBMCs, obtained around atezolizumab (anti-PD-L1) treatment. The chain joins TRBV9 to TRBJ2-1, with unresolved D. DNA for the CDR3: TGTGCCAGCAGCGTAGGTCTAGGTGATGTGTGGGAGCAGTTCTTC. As protein: CASSVGLGDVWEQFF.